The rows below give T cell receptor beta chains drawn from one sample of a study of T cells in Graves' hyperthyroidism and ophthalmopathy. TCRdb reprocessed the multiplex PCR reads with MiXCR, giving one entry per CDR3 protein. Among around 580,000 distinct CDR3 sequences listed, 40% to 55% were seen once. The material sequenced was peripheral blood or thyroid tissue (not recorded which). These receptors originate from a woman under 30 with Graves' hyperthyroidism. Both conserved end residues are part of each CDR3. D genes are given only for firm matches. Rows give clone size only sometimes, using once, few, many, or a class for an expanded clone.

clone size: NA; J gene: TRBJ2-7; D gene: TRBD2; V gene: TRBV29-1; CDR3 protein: CSVEAGGSYEQYF; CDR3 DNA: TGCAGCGTTGAAGCGGGAGGTTCCTACGAGCAGTACTTC
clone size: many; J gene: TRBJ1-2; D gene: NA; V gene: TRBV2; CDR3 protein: CASNGASGYTF; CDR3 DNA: TGTGCCAGCAATGGGGCTTCGGGCTACACCTTC
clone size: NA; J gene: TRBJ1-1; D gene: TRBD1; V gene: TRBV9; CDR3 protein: CASSVGGGQGEAFF; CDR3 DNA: TGTGCCAGCAGCGTCGGAGGGGGACAGGGTGAAGCTTTCTTT
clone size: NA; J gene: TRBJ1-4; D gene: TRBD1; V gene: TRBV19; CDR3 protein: CASSRQGTELFF; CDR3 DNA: TGTGCCAGTAGCCGACAGGGGACGGAACTGTTTTTT
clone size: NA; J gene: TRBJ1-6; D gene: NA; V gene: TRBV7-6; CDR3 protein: CASSSTNSGSPLHF; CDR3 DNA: TGTGCCAGCAGCTCCACGAATTCAGGTTCACCCCTCCACTTT
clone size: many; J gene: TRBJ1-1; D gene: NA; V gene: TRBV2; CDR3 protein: CASSEHGLLNTEAFF; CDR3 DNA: TGTGCCAGCAGTGAACACGGCTTATTGAACACTGAAGCTTTCTTT
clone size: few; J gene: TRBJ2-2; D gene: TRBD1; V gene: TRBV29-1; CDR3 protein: CSVDRGVAGELFF; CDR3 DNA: TGCAGCGTCGACAGGGGAGTCGCCGGGGAGCTGTTTTTT
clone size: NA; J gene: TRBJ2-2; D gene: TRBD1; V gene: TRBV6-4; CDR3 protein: CASSDTGGAGELFF; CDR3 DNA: TGTGCCAGCAGTGACACAGGGGGCGCTGGGGAGCTGTTTTTT
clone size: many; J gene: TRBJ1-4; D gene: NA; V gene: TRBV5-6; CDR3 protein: CASSPPGVGEKLFF; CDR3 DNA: TGTGCCAGCAGCCCCCCGGGAGTCGGCGAAAAACTGTTTTTT
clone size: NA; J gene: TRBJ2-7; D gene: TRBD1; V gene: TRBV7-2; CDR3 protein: CASSRDRGHTGELYF; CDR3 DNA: TGTGCCAGCAGCCGAGACAGGGGCCACACCGGGGAGCTGTACTTC
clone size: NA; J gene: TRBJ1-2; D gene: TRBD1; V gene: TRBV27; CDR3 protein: CASSGKGTGAHYGYTF; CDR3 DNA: TGTGCCAGCAGTGGGAAGGGGACAGGGGCTCACTATGGCTACACCTTC
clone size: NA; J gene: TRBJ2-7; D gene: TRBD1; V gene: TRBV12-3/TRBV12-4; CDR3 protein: CASSPWGTGGTGYEQYF; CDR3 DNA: TGTGCCAGCAGTCCCTGGGGGACAGGGGGGACAGGCTACGAGCAGTACTTC
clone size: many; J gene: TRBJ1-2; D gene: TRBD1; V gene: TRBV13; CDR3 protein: CASSSRDRGYDGYTF; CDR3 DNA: TGTGCCAGCAGCTCCCGGGACAGGGGGTACGATGGCTACACCTTC
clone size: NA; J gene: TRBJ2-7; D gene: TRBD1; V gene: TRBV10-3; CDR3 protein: CAITVQGGNEQYF; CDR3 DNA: TGTGCCATCACGGTACAGGGGGGAAACGAGCAGTACTTC
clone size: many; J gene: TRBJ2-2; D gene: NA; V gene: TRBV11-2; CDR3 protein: CASSLIPFNTGELFF; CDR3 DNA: TGTGCCAGCAGCTTAATTCCCTTCAACACCGGGGAGCTGTTTTTT
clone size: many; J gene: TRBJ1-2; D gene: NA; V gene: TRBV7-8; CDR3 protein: CASSLEFRRASYGYTF; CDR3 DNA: TGTGCCAGCAGCTTAGAATTCAGGCGGGCCTCCTATGGCTACACCTTC
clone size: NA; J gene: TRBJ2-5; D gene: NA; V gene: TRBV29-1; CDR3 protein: CSVERGAGETQYF; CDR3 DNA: TGCAGCGTTGAAAGAGGAGCGGGAGAGACCCAGTACTTC
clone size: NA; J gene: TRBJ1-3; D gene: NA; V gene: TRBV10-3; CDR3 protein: CAIKGGGPGNTIYF; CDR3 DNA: TGTGCCATCAAAGGCGGGGGCCCTGGAAACACCATATATTTT
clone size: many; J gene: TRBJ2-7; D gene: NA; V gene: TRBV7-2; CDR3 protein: CASSQPITYEQYF; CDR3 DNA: TGTGCCAGCAGCCAGCCTATAACCTACGAGCAGTACTTC
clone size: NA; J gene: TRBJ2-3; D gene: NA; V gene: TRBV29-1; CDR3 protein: CSVETPPALDTQYF; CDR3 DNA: TGCAGCGTTGAGACTCCACCGGCGTTAGATACGCAGTATTTT
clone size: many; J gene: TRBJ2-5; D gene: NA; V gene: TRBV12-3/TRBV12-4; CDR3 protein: CASSRAGRGETQYF; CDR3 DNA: TGTGCCAGCAGTCGGGCGGGAAGGGGAGAGACCCAGTACTTC
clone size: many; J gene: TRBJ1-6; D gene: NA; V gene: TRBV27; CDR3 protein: CASSLQGINSPLHF; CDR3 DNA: TGTGCCAGCAGTCTACAGGGTATTAATTCACCCCTCCACTTT
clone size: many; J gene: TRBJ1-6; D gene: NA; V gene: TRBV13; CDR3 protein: CASSWAGVENSPLHF; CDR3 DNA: TGTGCCAGCAGCTGGGCGGGAGTTGAGAATTCACCCCTCCACTTT
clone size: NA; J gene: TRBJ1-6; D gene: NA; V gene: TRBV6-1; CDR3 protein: CASSQDSHSPLHF; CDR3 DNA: TGTGCCAGCAGCCAGGACAGCCATTCACCCCTCCACTTT
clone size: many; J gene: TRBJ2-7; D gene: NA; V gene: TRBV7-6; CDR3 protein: CASSNEGRPSYEQYF; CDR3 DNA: TGTGCCAGCAGCAATGAGGGACGGCCTTCCTACGAGCAGTACTTC
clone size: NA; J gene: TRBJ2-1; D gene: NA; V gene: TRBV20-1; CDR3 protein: CSARGGRTGPNEQFF; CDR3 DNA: TGCAGTGCTAGAGGGGGACGGACGGGGCCCAATGAGCAGTTCTTC
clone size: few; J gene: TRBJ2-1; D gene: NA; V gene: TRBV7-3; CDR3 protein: CASSLGREQFF; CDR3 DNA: TGTGCCAGCAGCTTGGGCAGAGAGCAGTTCTTC
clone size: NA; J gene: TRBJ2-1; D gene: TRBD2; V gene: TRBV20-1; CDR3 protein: CSARVGLEAGVGNEQFF; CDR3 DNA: TGCAGTGCTAGAGTTGGCTTGGAAGCGGGAGTTGGCAATGAGCAGTTCTTC